The source of this T cell receptor beta chain is a study of blood T cell repertoires in COVID-19. For the study at large: In each case, the material was cDNA or gDNA derived from T cells, B-cell-depleted T cells, or PBMCs.

Enrolment of Seattle patients took place during active infection, and they were followed longitudinally. Under the authors' procedure: For nucleated cells, counts were estimated from reference gene primer amplification. This table comes from immunoSEQ multiplex PCR, and its TCRdb copy is limited to in-frame clones, with some not included. From that table come the V and J calls and clone size; the DNA was used to work out D and trimming. The sample consists of about 180,000 clones, more than 70% of them appearing once. In germline, CDR1 is SGHKS, CDR2 YYEKEE (reference sequence). With 4 bases removed from V and 9 bases from J, the gap between germline ends came to 20 bases. CDR3 length: 16 residues.

Sequences were obtained from peripheral blood. The rearrangement links TRBV5-5 to TRBJ1-6; a weak D match, TRBD1 (5 bases). This clonotype was sampled from a person between 65 and 79 years old with COVID-19, enrolled during active disease. The CDR3 nucleotides read TGTGCCAGCAGCGCGGGGGTTGTGTTTGTGCCTTCACCCCTCCACTTT. Protein product: CASSAGVVFVPSPLHF.